What follows are 7 T cell receptor beta chains derived from one specimen sequenced in a study of early T cells in non-severe SARS-CoV-2 infection. In TCRdb, the 5' RACE reads were re-called with MiXCR into one record per CDR3 protein. Of approximately 45,000 distinct CDR3 sequences in the sample, 6% to 7.5% are singletons; the top ten hold more than 4.5%. What was sequenced was whole blood. The receptors stem from an adult who was a healthcare worker with PCR-confirmed SARS-CoV-2 infection or an uninfected control (not recorded which).

This clonotype was counted many times. The chain links TRBV24-1 to TRBJ2-2; D not certain. Trimming stripped 4 bases from V and 7 bases from J, with 6 bases between. The CDR3 loop spans 12 amino acids. CDR1 is KGHDR and CDR2 is SFDVKD in the germline V gene. The CDR3 loop is CATSDSYGELFF. DNA for the CDR3: TGTGCCACCAGTGACTCGTACGGGGAGCTGTTTTTT.

In its sample, this clonotype was seen a few times. The V and J genes are TRBV10-3 and TRBJ2-3; the match to TRBD2 covers 9 bases. Germline CDR1 is ENHRY and CDR2 is SYGVKD. This CDR3 is 12 amino acids long. Trimming cost V 11 bases and J 6 bases; bases outside gene matches: 6. CDR3: CAAAGGLDTQYF. In DNA form, the CDR3 reads TGTGCCGCAGCGGGGGGCTTGGATACGCAGTATTTT.

The chain is built from TRBV10-3 and TRBJ2-3; D call uncertain. This CDR3 has 12 residues. Trimming cost V 5 bases and J 7 bases, with 10 bases left between them. Germline CDR1 reads ENHRY; CDR2 reads SYGVKD. The CDR3: CAISLGSNTQYF. The DNA for the CDR3 is TGTGCCATCAGTTTGGGGTCAAATACGCAGTATTTT.

Many counts were recorded for this clonotype. The chain joins TRBV7-9 to TRBJ2-3, with D possibly being TRBD1 or TRBD2 (5 bases each). The length of the CDR3 is 15 residues. V gave up 3 bases and J gave up 5 bases, with 15 bases separating them. Germline CDR1 SEHNR, CDR2 FQNEAQ (reference sequence). The CDR3 DNA reads TGTGCCAGCAGCTTTTCCCGGGGCGTCGGAGATACGCAGTATTTT. It specifies CASSFSRGVGDTQYF.

V is TRBV6-5 and J is TRBJ1-4, with a tentative D call TRBD1 (6 bases). CDR1 and CDR2 (germline): MNHEY, SVGAGI. Trimming removed 7 bases at V and 4 bases at J, with 19 bases between. The CDR3 has 16 amino acids. The CDR3 DNA follows: TGTGCCAGCACCACCACAGGGTTTTGGGGTAATGAAAAACTGTTTTTT. Its translation is CASTTTGFWGNEKLFF.

V usage is TRBV27 and J usage is TRBJ2-7, with a possible D match to TRBD1 (6 bases). Trimming took 4 bases from V and 0 from J, leaving 10 bases between them. The CDR3 runs 14 residues. The V gene's germline CDR1 is MNHEY and CDR2 SMNVEV (reference sequence). CDR3: CASSSETGSYEQYF. Written as DNA, the CDR3 is TGTGCCAGCAGTTCCGAGACAGGCTCCTACGAGCAGTACTTC.

This clonotype was seen repeatedly, ten times or more. The chain carries TRBV20-1 and TRBJ2-7; tentative D call: TRBD2 (7 bases). This CDR3 is built from 14 residues. Between the trimmed V and J ends, which lost 5 bases and 3 bases, there was a span of 17 bases. Germline loops: CDR1 DFQATT, CDR2 SNEGSKA (reference sequence). This CDR3 is CSAAGGRGDYEQYF. CDR3 DNA sequence: TGCAGTGCTGCCGGAGGGAGGGGGGACTACGAGCAGTACTTC.